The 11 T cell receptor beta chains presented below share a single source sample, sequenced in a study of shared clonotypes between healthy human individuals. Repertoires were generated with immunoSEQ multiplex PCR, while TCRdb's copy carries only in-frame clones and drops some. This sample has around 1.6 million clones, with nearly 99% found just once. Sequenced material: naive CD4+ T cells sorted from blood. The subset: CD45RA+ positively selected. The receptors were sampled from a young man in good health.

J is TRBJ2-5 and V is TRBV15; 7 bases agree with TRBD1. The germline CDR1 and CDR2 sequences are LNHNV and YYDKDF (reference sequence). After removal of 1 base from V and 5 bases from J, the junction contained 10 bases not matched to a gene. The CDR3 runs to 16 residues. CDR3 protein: CATSRASGQRMETQYF. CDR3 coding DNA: TGTGCCACCAGCAGAGCATCGGGACAGCGAATGGAGACCCAGTACTTC.

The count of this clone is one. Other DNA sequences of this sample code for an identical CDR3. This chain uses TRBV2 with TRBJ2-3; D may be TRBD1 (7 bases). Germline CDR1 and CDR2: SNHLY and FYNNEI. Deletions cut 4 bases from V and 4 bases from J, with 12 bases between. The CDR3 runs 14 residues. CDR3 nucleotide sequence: TGTGCCAGCAGTGGGCAGGGGGGACCAGATACGCAGTATTTT. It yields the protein CASSGQGGPDTQYF.

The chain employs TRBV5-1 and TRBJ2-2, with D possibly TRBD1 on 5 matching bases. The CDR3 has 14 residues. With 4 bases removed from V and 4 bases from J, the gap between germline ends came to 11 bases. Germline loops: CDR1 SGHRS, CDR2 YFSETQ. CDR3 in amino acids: CASSPYRPTGELFF. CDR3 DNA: TGCGCCAGCAGCCCGTACAGGCCCACCGGGGAGCTGTTTTTT.

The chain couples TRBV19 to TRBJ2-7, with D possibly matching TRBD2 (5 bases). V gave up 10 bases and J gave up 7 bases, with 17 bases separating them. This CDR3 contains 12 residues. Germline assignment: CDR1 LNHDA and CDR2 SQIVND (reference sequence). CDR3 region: CATRDLAGEQYF. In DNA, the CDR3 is TGTGCCACACGAGACCTCGCGGGTGAGCAGTACTTC.

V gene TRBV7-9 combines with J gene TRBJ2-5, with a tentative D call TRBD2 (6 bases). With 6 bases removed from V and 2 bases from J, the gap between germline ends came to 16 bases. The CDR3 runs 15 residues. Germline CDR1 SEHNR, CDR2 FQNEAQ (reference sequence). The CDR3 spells CASSYGLPFQETQYF. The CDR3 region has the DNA TGTGCCAGCAGTTATGGACTACCCTTTCAAGAGACCCAGTACTTC.

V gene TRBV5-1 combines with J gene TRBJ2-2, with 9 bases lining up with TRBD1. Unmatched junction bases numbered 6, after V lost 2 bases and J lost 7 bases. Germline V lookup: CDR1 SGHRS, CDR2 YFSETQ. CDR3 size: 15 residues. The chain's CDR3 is CASSFGDRVDGELFF. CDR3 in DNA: TGCGCCAGCAGCTTCGGGGACAGGGTCGACGGGGAGCTGTTTTTT.

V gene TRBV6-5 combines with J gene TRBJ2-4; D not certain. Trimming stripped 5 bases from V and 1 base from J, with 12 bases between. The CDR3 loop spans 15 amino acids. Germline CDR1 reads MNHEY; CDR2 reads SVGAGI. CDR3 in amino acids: CASSLSPRAKNIQYF. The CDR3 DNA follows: TGTGCCAGCAGTCTCTCCCCCAGGGCCAAAAACATTCAGTACTTC.

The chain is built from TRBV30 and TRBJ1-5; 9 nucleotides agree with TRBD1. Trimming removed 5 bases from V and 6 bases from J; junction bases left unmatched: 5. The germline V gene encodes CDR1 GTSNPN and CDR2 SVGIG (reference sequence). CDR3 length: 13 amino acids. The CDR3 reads CAWGTGYLQPQHF. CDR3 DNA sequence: TGTGCCTGGGGGACAGGGTATCTTCAGCCCCAGCATTTT.

The CDR3, as DNA: TGTGCCAGCAGGAGACAGGGTTCGGACTATGGCTACACCTTC. It yields the protein CASRRQGSDYGYTF. This chain connects TRBV28 to TRBJ1-2, with 7 bases that match TRBD1. CDR3 length: 14 amino acids. V shed 6 bases and J 3 bases; nucleotides not matched to a gene: 7. Germline V gene sequence: CDR1 MDHEN, CDR2 SYDVKM.

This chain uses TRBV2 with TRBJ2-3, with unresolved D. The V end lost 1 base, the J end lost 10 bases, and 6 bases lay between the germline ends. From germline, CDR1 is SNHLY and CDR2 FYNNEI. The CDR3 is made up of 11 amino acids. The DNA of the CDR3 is TGTGCCAGCAGTGAAGGGACCGCGCAGTATTTT. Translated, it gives CASSEGTAQYF. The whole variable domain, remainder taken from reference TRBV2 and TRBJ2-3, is EPEVTQTPSHQVTQMGQEVILRCVPISNHLYFYWYRQILGQKVEFLVSFYNNEISEKSEIFDDQFSVERPDGSNFTLKIRSTKLEDSAMYFCASSEGTAQYFGPGTRLTVL.

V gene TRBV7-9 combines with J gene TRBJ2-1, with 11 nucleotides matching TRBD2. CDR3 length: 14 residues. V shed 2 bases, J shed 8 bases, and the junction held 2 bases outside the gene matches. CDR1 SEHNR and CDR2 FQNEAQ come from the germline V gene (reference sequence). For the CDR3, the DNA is TGTGCCAGCAGCTTAATAGCGGGAGGGGATGAGCAGTTCTTC. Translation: CASSLIAGGDEQFF.